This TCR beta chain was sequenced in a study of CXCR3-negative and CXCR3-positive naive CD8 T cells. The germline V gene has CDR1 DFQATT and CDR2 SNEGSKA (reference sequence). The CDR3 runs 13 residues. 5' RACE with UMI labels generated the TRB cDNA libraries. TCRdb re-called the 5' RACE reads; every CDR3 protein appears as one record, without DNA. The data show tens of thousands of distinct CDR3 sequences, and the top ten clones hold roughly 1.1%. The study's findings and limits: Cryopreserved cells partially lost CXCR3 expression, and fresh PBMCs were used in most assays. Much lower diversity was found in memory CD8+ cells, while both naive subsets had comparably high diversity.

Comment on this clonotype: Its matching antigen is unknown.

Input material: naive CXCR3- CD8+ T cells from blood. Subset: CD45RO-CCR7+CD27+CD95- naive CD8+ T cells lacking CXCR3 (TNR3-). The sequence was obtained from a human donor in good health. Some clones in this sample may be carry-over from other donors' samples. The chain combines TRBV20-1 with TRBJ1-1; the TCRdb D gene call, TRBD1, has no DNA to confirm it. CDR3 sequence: CSAREPRADEAFF.